One and the same sample provided the 28 T cell receptor beta chains below, sequenced in a study of cytomegalovirus exposure and HLA in healthy donors. The PCR used 60 Vbeta and 13 Jbeta primers. Profiled with immunoSEQ multiplex PCR; TCRdb holds only in-frame clones, not every one. This table has some 140,000 clones, 64% appearing once. Input material: PBMCs. Every receptor here comes from a woman aged 40 to 50 in good health and CMV-seronegative.

This chain connects TRBV27 to TRBJ1-1, with TRBD1 as a possible D gene (5 bases). Trimming took 5 bases from V and 2 from J, leaving 15 bases between them. CDR1 MNHEY and CDR2 SMNVEV come from the germline V gene (reference sequence). This CDR3 is 15 amino acids long. This CDR3 is CASSPYPDINTEAFF. The CDR3 region has the DNA TGTGCCAGCAGTCCGTACCCGGACATTAACACTGAAGCTTTCTTT.

The J gene is TRBJ1-6, the V gene TRBV25-1; no definite D call. The V gene lost 6 bases and the J gene lost 6 bases, with 9 bases spanning the gap. The V gene's germline CDR1 is MGHDK and CDR2 SYGVNS. CDR3 length: 13 residues. In nucleotides, the CDR3 is TGTGCCAGCAGGAACAGATTTAATTCACCCCTCCACTTT. It yields the protein CASRNRFNSPLHF.

On this clone: This same CDR3 is encoded by further DNA sequences in the sample. The chain has TRBV2 and TRBJ1-1; D may be TRBD1 (6 bases). CDR3 length: 14 residues. Trimming took off 6 bases at V and 5 bases at J, with 16 bases between the two ends. Per germline, CDR1 SNHLY and CDR2 FYNNEI. CDR3 amino acids: CASRGASLGTEAFF. As DNA, the CDR3 is TGTGCCAGCAGGGGGGCCTCCCTCGGTACTGAAGCTTTCTTT.

V and J are TRBV6-1 and TRBJ1-4; a possible D gene is TRBD1 (5 bases). Between the trimmed V and J ends, which lost 4 bases and 4 bases, there was a span of 16 bases. Germline CDR1 and CDR2: MNHNS and SASEGT. This CDR3 has 16 amino acids. CDR3 bases: TGTGCCAGCAGTGGTCTCGACAGCCTTTATAATGAAAAACTGTTTTTT. Protein product: CASSGLDSLYNEKLFF.

Only one count was recorded for this clone. The CDR3 loop reads CASSLGGSGEAFF. CDR3 sequence (DNA): TGTGCCAGCAGCTTGGGAGGGTCAGGTGAAGCTTTCTTT. The chain combines TRBV5-4 with TRBJ1-1; no clear D. The length of the CDR3 is 13 residues. Trimming shortened V by 0 bases and J by 7 bases, and 10 bases separated the two germline ends. CDR1 and CDR2 (germline): SGHNT, YYREEE (reference sequence). The variable domain in full, completed from reference TRBV5-4 and TRBJ1-1, reads ETGVTQSPTHLIKTRGQQVTLRCSSQSGHNTVSWYQQALGQGPQFIFQYYREEENGRGNFPPRFSGLQFPNYSSELNVNALELDDSALYLCASSLGGSGEAFFGQGTRLTVV.

This clone was seen only once. One end of the junction does not line up with germline, which may come from a read error. This sequence joins TRBV4-3 and TRBJ2-7, with 7 positions matching TRBD1. The CDR3 contains 17 residues. Germline CDR1 reads LGHNA; CDR2 reads YSLEER. The CDR3 protein is CASSQEITTGALYEQHF. The CDR3 coding sequence is TGCGCCAGCAGCCAAGAAATAACAACAGGGGCTCTCTACGAGCAGCACTTC.

The V call is TRBV5-1, the J call TRBJ2-1; TRBD2 matches at 11 bases. The V gene end was trimmed by 4 bases and the J gene end by 7 bases; junction bases not matched to a gene: 22. CDR1 is SGHRS and CDR2 is YFSETQ in the germline V gene. This CDR3 is built from 20 residues. CDR3 in DNA: TGCGCCAGCAGCGCTTCATCTAGCGGGGGGCCCTGGAGCCGGCTTAATGAGCAGTTCTTC. Translated: CASSASSSGGPWSRLNEQFF.

The gene calls are TRBV10-2 and TRBJ1-2; D gene ambiguous. Per the germline V gene, CDR1 is WSHSY and CDR2 is SAAADI. The V end lost 4 bases, the J end lost 4 bases, and 10 bases lay between the germline ends. The CDR3 covers 13 residues. The CDR3 protein is CASSGGQTYGYTF. CDR3 DNA sequence: TGCGCCAGCAGTGGAGGGCAGACCTATGGCTACACCTTC.

Points on this clone: The sample has other DNA sequences that encode this CDR3 too. This chain connects TRBV18 to TRBJ1-6, with 9 bases that match TRBD1. Trimming took 3 bases from V and 8 from J; bases not matched to a gene: 5. The germline CDR1 and CDR2 sequences are KGHSH and LQKENI. The CDR3 spans 15 residues. This CDR3 reads CASSPPGQGYSPLHF. CDR3 sequence (DNA): TGTGCCAGCTCACCCCCGGGACAGGGCTATTCACCCCTCCACTTT.

The chain is built from TRBV4-3 and TRBJ2-6, with D maybe TRBD2 (5 bases). Trimming shortened V by 0 bases and J by 0 bases, and 21 bases separated the two germline ends. Germline CDR1 LGHNA, CDR2 YSLEER. The CDR3 spans 21 residues. In DNA, the CDR3 is TGCGCCAGCAGCCAAGATATCGGCAGCGGAGGAACGAGCTCTGGGGCCAACGTCCTGACTTTC. It encodes CASSQDIGSGGTSSGANVLTF.

The genes are TRBV10-3 and TRBJ1-1; 9 bases are a match to TRBD1. The V segment lost 4 bases and the J segment 3 bases; nucleotides outside the gene matches: 12. CDR1 is ENHRY, CDR2 SYGVKD, per germline. This CDR3 contains 17 residues. CDR3 sequence (DNA): TGTGCCATCAGTGGGGACAACAGGGGGCCACTTGACACTGAAGCTTTCTTT. Translation gives CAISGDNRGPLDTEAFF.

V is TRBV11-2 and J is TRBJ2-1; 7 bases fit TRBD2. CDR3 length equals 17 residues. V gave up 3 bases and J gave up 4 bases; unmatched junction bases: 12. Germline CDR1 reads SGHAT; CDR2 reads FQNNGV. The CDR3 region is CASSFRDPGLPYNEQFF. The DNA for the CDR3 is TGTGCCAGCAGCTTCAGGGATCCGGGACTACCTTACAATGAGCAGTTCTTC.

This clone was observed a few times. The chain is built from TRBV4-2 and TRBJ1-4, with a possible D match to TRBD1 (6 bases). Trimming cost V 5 bases and J 3 bases, with 13 bases left between them. Germline assignment: CDR1 LGHNA and CDR2 YNFKEQ. The CDR3 loop spans 15 amino acids. CDR3: CASSETGPANEKLFF. In DNA, the CDR3 is TGTGCCAGCAGCGAAACAGGGCCAGCTAATGAAAAACTGTTTTTT.

This clone was recorded a few times. The J gene is TRBJ1-4, the V gene TRBV6-1, with D possibly matching TRBD1 (5 bases). CDR1 and CDR2 (germline): MNHNS, SASEGT. V was pared by 1 base and J by 5 bases, with 14 bases between. The CDR3 consists of 16 residues. The CDR3 region has the DNA TGTGCCAGCAGTGAAGGGGGCGCATTCCCAAATGAAAAACTGTTTTTT. It specifies CASSEGGAFPNEKLFF.

V is TRBV2 and J is TRBJ2-3; 8 bases agree with TRBD2. The CDR3 length is 15 residues. Germline trimming cut 4 bases from V and 10 bases from J; bases unmatched to any gene: 13. CDR1 and CDR2 from the germline V gene are SNHLY and FYNNEI. DNA for the CDR3: TGTGCCAGCAGTGCTCGAGCGGGGGAGCCTCGTGCGCAGTATTTT. Translating it yields CASSARAGEPRAQYF. Supplemented by reference TRBV2 and TRBJ2-3, the full variable domain reads EPEVTQTPSHQVTQMGQEVILRCVPISNHLYFYWYRQILGQKVEFLVSFYNNEISEKSEIFDDQFSVERPDGSNFTLKIRSTKLEDSAMYFCASSARAGEPRAQYFGPGTRLTVL.

The chain joins TRBV30 to TRBJ1-2; D remains unclear. Per germline, CDR1 GTSNPN and CDR2 SVGIG (reference sequence). The CDR3 totals 11 residues. With 4 bases removed from V and 8 bases from J, the gap between germline ends came to 11 bases. The CDR3 spells CAWTDTGGYTF. CDR3 in DNA: TGTGCCTGGACCGATACGGGGGGCTACACCTTC.

This clone has more than one count but fewer than ten. The chain couples TRBV7-9 to TRBJ2-3, with D perhaps TRBD1 (6 bases). V was shortened by 1 base and J by 2 bases, with 10 bases between the two germline ends. The CDR3 is made up of 15 amino acids. The germline V gene encodes CDR1 SEHNR and CDR2 FQNEAQ (reference sequence). CDR3 region: CASSLGQDLTDTQYF. The CDR3 DNA reads TGTGCCAGCAGCTTAGGACAGGACCTCACAGATACGCAGTATTTT.

This clone was counted only a few times. The genes are TRBV19 and TRBJ2-3, with a weak D call TRBD2 (7 bases). V was clipped by 5 bases and J by 1 base, with 13 bases between them. Per germline, CDR1 LNHDA and CDR2 SQIVND (reference sequence). The CDR3 contains 15 residues. The chain's CDR3 is CASSSRGGGTDTQYF. DNA of the CDR3: TGTGCCAGTAGTTCGCGCGGGGGCGGCACAGATACGCAGTATTTT.

There are a few counts of this clone. This rearrangement joins TRBV11-2 to TRBJ1-1; tentative D call: TRBD1 (5 bases). The CDR3 length is 15 residues. From germline, CDR1 is SGHAT and CDR2 FQNNGV. V lost 3 bases and J 4 bases, leaving 15 bases between the germline ends. The CDR3 loop is CASSFVWRGGTEAFF. CDR3 DNA: TGTGCCAGCAGCTTCGTGTGGCGCGGGGGCACTGAAGCTTTCTTT.

This sequence joins TRBV5-1 and TRBJ2-2, with 8 bases fitting TRBD2. The CDR3 is 17 amino acids. Germline values: CDR1 SGHRS, CDR2 YFSETQ. The J segment lost 7 bases and the V segment lost 4 bases, leaving 15 bases of the junction unmatched. The CDR3 sequence is CASSVRVTGGPIGELFF. Here the CDR3 DNA reads TGCGCCAGCAGCGTGCGGGTGACGGGGGGGCCCATCGGGGAGCTGTTTTTT.

The V call is TRBV10-3, the J call TRBJ2-3; 7 nucleotides agree with TRBD1. From germline, CDR1 is ENHRY and CDR2 SYGVKD. This CDR3 has 14 residues. Trimming removed 0 bases from V and 7 bases from J; junction bases left unmatched: 4. CDR3 protein: CAISESKGQNTQYF. CDR3 bases: TGTGCCATCAGTGAGTCTAAGGGACAGAATACGCAGTATTTT.

The chain carries TRBV15 and TRBJ2-3, with a tentative D call TRBD1 (7 bases). The CDR3 length is 15 residues. CDR1 LNHNV and CDR2 YYDKDF come from the germline V gene (reference sequence). V lost 8 bases to trimming and J lost 13 bases, with 28 bases between them. The DNA for the CDR3 is TGTGCCACCGCTAGGGACAGCGGTATCCTCTCGGGAGAGTATTTT. This sequence encodes CATARDSGILSGEYF.

The gene calls are TRBV7-2 and TRBJ2-2; no firm D call. CDR3 size: 14 residues. CDR1 and CDR2 from the germline V gene are SGHTA and FQGNSA. The V gene lost 5 bases and the J gene lost 2 bases, with 9 bases spanning the gap. In nucleotides, the CDR3 is TGTGCCAGCAGCGCACTGATTAACACCGGGGAGCTGTTTTTT. This codes for CASSALINTGELFF.

The chain employs TRBV27 and TRBJ2-1; the D is unclear. Trimming removed 6 bases at V and 0 bases at J, with 3 bases between. Per the germline V gene, CDR1 is MNHEY and CDR2 is SMNVEV (reference sequence). The CDR3 covers 12 residues. The CDR3 DNA reads as TGTGCCAGCAGCGGCTCCTACAATGAGCAGTTCTTC. It codes for CASSGSYNEQFF.

This chain links TRBV28 with TRBJ2-6, with TRBD2 as a possible D gene (5 bases). The CDR3 has 20 residues. Trimming cost V 6 bases and J 0 bases, with 24 bases left between them. Per the germline V gene, CDR1 is MDHEN and CDR2 is SYDVKM. Written as DNA, the CDR3 is TGTGCCAGCAGCTTACGGGATCGGACCCCGGGGTCCTCTGGGGCCAACGTCCTGACTTTC. This codes for CASSLRDRTPGSSGANVLTF.

The chain employs TRBV19 and TRBJ2-1; 8 bases align to TRBD1. This CDR3 has 15 residues. V shed 0 bases and J 6 bases; nucleotides not matched to a gene: 4. CDR1 LNHDA and CDR2 SQIVND come from the germline V gene (reference sequence). The CDR3 protein is CASSIEQGVLNEQFF. The DNA for the CDR3 is TGTGCCAGTAGTATAGAACAGGGGGTCCTCAATGAGCAGTTCTTC.

In this sample, this clone turned up a few times. For the CDR3, the DNA is TGCGCCAGCAGCTTATTGGCCCAGGGCCGGCATAATTCACCCCTCCACTTT. Its translation is CASSLLAQGRHNSPLHF. This rearrangement joins TRBV5-1 to TRBJ1-6; a possible D gene is TRBD1 (5 bases). Germline-derived CDR1 and CDR2 are SGHRS and YFSETQ. Trimming cost V 2 bases and J 5 bases, with 17 bases left between them. This CDR3 comprises 17 residues.

A single count supports this clone. The chain joins TRBV29-1 to TRBJ1-2; 9 nucleotides agree with TRBD1. CDR3 length: 12 residues. Germline V lookup: CDR1 SQVTM, CDR2 ANQGSEA. Trimming removed 5 bases from V and 2 bases from J; junction bases left unmatched: 0. The CDR3 protein is CSVTGGNYGYTF. Here the CDR3 DNA reads TGCAGCGTTACAGGGGGCAACTATGGCTACACCTTC.